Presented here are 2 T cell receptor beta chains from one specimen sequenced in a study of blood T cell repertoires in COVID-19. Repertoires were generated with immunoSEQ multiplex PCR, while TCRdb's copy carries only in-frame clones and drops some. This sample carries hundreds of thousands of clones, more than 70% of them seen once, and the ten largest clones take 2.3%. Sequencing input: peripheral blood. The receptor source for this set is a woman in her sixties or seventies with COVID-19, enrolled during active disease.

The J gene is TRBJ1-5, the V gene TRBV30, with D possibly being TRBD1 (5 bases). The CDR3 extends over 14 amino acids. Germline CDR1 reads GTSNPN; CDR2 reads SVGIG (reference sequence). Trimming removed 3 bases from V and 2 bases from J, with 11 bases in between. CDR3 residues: CAWRGASGNQPQHF. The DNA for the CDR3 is TGTGCCTGGAGAGGGGCTAGCGGCAATCAGCCCCAGCATTTT.

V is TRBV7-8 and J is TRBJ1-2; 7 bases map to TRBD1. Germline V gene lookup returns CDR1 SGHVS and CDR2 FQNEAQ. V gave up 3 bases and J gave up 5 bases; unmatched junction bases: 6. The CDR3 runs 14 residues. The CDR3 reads CASSFGQDPYGYTF. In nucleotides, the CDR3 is TGTGCCAGCAGCTTCGGACAGGACCCATATGGCTACACCTTC. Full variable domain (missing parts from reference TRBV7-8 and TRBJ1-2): GAGVSQSPRYKVAKRGQDVALRCDPISGHVSLFWYQQALGQGPEFLTYFQNEAQLDKSGLPSDRFFAERPEGSVSTLKIQRTQQEDSAVYLCASSFGQDPYGYTFGSGTRLTVV.